The 9 T cell receptor beta chains below were found in one sample sequenced in a study of T cell clonotyping in hematopoietic cell transplantation. Described time point: recipient sample about 28 days before transplant, after cytoreduction. Only in-frame clones appear in the TCRdb table, and some are missing; sequencing was by immunoSEQ multiplex PCR. This sample has 25,000 to 30,000 clones, with 65% to 80% found just once. Here the sequenced sample was peripheral blood mononuclear cells, taken before stem cell transplant. The receptors here all came from a woman aged 25 to 39 with chronic myeloid leukemia. Some clones in this sample may be carry-over from other donors' samples.

The V and J genes are TRBV6-5 and TRBJ1-1; D is ambiguous. The CDR3 is 15 residues long. Trimming shortened V by 8 bases and J by 1 base, and 17 bases separated the two germline ends. Per the germline V gene, CDR1 is MNHEY and CDR2 is SVGAGI. As DNA, the CDR3 is TGTGCCAGCTACGGGAGTGCAGGTGGGAACACTGAAGCTTTCTTT. Encoded protein: CASYGSAGGNTEAFF.

In its sample, this clone was seen a few times. The rearrangement uses TRBV9 and TRBJ2-3, with D unresolved. The CDR3 consists of 12 residues. V was trimmed by 2 bases and J by 3 bases, leaving 4 bases between them. Per the germline V gene, CDR1 is SGDLS and CDR2 is YYNGEE. In nucleotides, the CDR3 is TGTGCCAGCAGCGTGGGAACAGATACGCAGTATTTT. It is translated as CASSVGTDTQYF. Full variable domain (missing parts from reference TRBV9 and TRBJ2-3): DSGVTQTPKHLITATGQRVTLRCSPRSGDLSVYWYQQSLDQGLQFLIQYYNGEERAKGNILERFSAQQFPDLHSELNLSSLELGDSALYFCASSVGTDTQYFGPGTRLTVL.

The rearrangement links TRBV30 to TRBJ1-2, with unresolved D. The CDR3 has 11 amino acids. V lost 4 bases, J lost 5 bases, and 8 bases lay in between. CDR1 and CDR2 (germline): GTSNPN, SVGIG (reference sequence). DNA for the CDR3: TGTGCCTGGACAACGGGGTATGGCTACACCTTC. It codes for CAWTTGYGYTF.

The gene calls are TRBV27 and TRBJ2-4, with 10 positions matching TRBD1. The CDR3 runs to 17 residues. CDR1 and CDR2 from the germline V gene are MNHEY and SMNVEV (reference sequence). The V and J ends lost 5 bases and 11 bases, in that order; junction bases with no gene match: 18. Here the CDR3 DNA reads TGTGCCAGCAGTATCCACCGGGGACAGGGGAAAGGGGTGCTTCAGTACTTC. Its protein is CASSIHRGQGKGVLQYF.

This chain joins TRBV5-6 and TRBJ2-7, with 12 bases fitting TRBD2. This CDR3 contains 13 residues. CDR1 and CDR2 (germline): SGHDT, YYEEEE. The J segment lost 4 bases and the V segment lost 4 bases, leaving 0 bases of the junction unmatched. The CDR3 DNA follows: TGTGCCAGCAGCGGGACTAGCGGGTACGAGCAGTACTTC. Protein sequence: CASSGTSGYEQYF. The full variable domain, with the rest looked up from reference TRBV5-6 and TRBJ2-7, is DAGVTQSPTHLIKTRGQQVTLRCSPKSGHDTVSWYQQALGQGPQFIFQYYEEEERQRGNFPDRFSGHQFPNYSSELNVNALLLGDSALYLCASSGTSGYEQYFGPGTRLTVT.

The chain links TRBV7-2 to TRBJ2-5, with 7 bases matching TRBD2. Germline CDR1 is SGHTA and CDR2 is FQGNSA. CDR3 length: 14 amino acids. V lost 4 bases to trimming and J lost 5 bases; unmatched junction nucleotides: 7. The CDR3 sequence: CASSSAGRAETQYF. The DNA for the CDR3 is TGTGCCAGCAGCTCAGCGGGGCGGGCGGAGACCCAGTACTTC.

The CDR3 region is CAWYPRDRGRPSPLHF. As DNA, the CDR3 is TGTGCCTGGTATCCCCGGGACAGGGGGCGCCCTTCACCCCTCCACTTT. J is TRBJ1-6 and V is TRBV30; 12 bases are a match to TRBD1. The germline V gene encodes CDR1 GTSNPN and CDR2 SVGIG (reference sequence). This CDR3 contains 16 residues. The junction had 11 bases not matched to a gene; V was cut back by 5 bases and J by 9 bases.

This clone occurred once. The chain carries TRBV28 and TRBJ1-5, with TRBD1 matching 11 bases. The germline V gene encodes CDR1 MDHEN and CDR2 SYDVKM. The ends lost 3 bases at V and 1 base at J; junction bases unmatched: 5. The CDR3 runs to 17 residues. The DNA for the CDR3 is TGTGCCAGCAGTTTGCTCGGACAGGGGGCGAGCAATCAGCCCCAGCATTTT. Translating gives CASSLLGQGASNQPQHF.

The V call is TRBV5-8, the J call TRBJ1-2; D is ambiguous. CDR3 length: 16 residues. V lost 6 bases to trimming and J lost 5 bases, with 23 bases between them. Germline V CDR1 and CDR2: SGHTS, YDEGEE. CDR3 loop: CASKESRTRGQYGYTF. The CDR3 DNA reads TGTGCCAGCAAAGAAAGCCGGACCCGTGGGCAGTATGGCTACACCTTC.